This T cell receptor beta chain is drawn from a study of T cells in Graves' hyperthyroidism and ophthalmopathy. Whole-study results and caveats: The model anticipated ophthalmopathy a median around six months pre-onset.

Between the trimmed V and J ends, which lost 1 base and 5 bases, there was a span of 13 bases. This CDR3 contains 15 residues. The germline CDR1 and CDR2 sequences are SGHRS and YFSETQ. This clonotype has at least ten counts. Its antigen is undetermined. Researchers barred patients who had uncontrolled infection, other autoimmune disease, pregnancy or lactation. Amplification yielded TCR beta CDR3 regions, with RNA transcripts as the source. Carried out on the TCR CDR3, a first-round RT-PCR used the HTBI primer set. TCRdb processed the multiplex PCR reads anew with MiXCR; each CDR3 protein has one entry. This table holds fewer than 750,000 distinct CDR3 sequences, approximately 44% found once.

V and J are TRBV5-1 and TRBJ1-5; maybe TRBD1 (6 bases). This receptor was obtained from a young woman with Graves' hyperthyroidism. Material: peripheral blood or thyroid tissue (not recorded which). The CDR3, as DNA: TGCGCCAGCAGCTTGTGGGGGGGCGTCGATCAGCCCCAGCATTTT. This codes for CASSLWGGVDQPQHF.